Many counts were recorded for the clone carrying this T cell receptor (beta chain). What it binds is not known. This sample is part of a study of T cells after yellow fever vaccination. Study-level background: Preparation used SMART-Seq v4 Ultra Low Input for the low-cell-number fractions. Overall study results and limits: The bulk population could contribute abundant contaminating clonotypes to FACS-sorted repertoires. Reappearance after the booster was seen for most primary-vaccination clones, at 96% CD4 and around 90% CD8. Clonotypes shared by both compartments, CD4 and CD8, made up a small share.

V lost 0 bases and J 4 bases, leaving 9 bases between the germline ends. Germline V lookup: CDR1 LGHNA, CDR2 YSLEER. The CDR3 covers 14 residues. MiXCR, run by TCRdb on the 5' RACE reads, gives a single entry per CDR3 protein. The table has about 220,000 distinct CDR3 sequences, 3.2% seen once; the top ten hold less than 3.5%. This sample comprised CD4+ T cells sorted from PBMCs, obtained 10 days after the yellow fever booster vaccination. This TCR was sampled from a man aged 18-30 years who received the YFV17D yellow fever vaccine. This sequence joins TRBV4-3 and TRBJ1-2; D gene unclear. As DNA, the CDR3 is TGCGCCAGCAGCCAAGATCTGGGCCTCTATGGCTACACCTTC. The encoded protein is CASSQDLGLYGYTF.